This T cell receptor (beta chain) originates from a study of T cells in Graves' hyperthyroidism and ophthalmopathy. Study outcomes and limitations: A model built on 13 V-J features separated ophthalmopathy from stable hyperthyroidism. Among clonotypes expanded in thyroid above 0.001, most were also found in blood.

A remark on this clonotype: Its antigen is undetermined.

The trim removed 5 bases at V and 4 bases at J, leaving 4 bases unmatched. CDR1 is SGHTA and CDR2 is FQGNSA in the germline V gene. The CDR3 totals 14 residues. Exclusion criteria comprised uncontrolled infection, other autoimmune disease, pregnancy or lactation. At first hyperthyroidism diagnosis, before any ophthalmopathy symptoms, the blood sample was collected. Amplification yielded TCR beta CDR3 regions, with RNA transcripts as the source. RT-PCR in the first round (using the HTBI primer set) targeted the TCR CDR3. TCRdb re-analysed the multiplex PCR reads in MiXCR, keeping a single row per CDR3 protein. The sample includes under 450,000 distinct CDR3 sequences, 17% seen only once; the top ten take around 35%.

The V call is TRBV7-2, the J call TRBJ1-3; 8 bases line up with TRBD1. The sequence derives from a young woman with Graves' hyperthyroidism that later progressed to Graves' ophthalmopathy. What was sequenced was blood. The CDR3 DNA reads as TGTGCCAGCAGCGTACAGGGGGTAGGAAACACCATATATTTT. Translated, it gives CASSVQGVGNTIYF.